This T cell receptor beta chain is drawn from a study of OX40 agonist ivuxolimab in advanced cancers. About this clone: Its target is not known.

V was shortened by 6 bases and J by 7 bases, with 15 bases between the two germline ends. This CDR3 has 14 amino acids. CDR1 SNHLY and CDR2 FYNNEI come from the germline V gene. Study-wide findings and caveats: Relative to CD4+, CD8+ T cells held more expanded clones on average. Some patients who did not respond also had low normalized T-cell clonal expansion.

Clones were sequenced by immunoSEQ multiplex PCR, and TCRdb holds only the in-frame ones, with some missing. The profile shows tens of thousands of clones, over 80% of them singletons. The gene calls are TRBV2 and TRBJ1-4; D might be TRBD1 (5 bases). This specimen consisted of CD4+ or CD8+ T cells sorted from blood, obtained in a trial of the OX40 agonist ivuxolimab. This TCR was sampled from an adult with an advanced solid tumor such as melanoma, head and neck, liver or kidney cancer. The CDR3 loop reads CASRVRWDGEKLFF. The DNA of the CDR3 is TGTGCCAGCAGAGTAAGATGGGACGGTGAAAAACTGTTTTTT.